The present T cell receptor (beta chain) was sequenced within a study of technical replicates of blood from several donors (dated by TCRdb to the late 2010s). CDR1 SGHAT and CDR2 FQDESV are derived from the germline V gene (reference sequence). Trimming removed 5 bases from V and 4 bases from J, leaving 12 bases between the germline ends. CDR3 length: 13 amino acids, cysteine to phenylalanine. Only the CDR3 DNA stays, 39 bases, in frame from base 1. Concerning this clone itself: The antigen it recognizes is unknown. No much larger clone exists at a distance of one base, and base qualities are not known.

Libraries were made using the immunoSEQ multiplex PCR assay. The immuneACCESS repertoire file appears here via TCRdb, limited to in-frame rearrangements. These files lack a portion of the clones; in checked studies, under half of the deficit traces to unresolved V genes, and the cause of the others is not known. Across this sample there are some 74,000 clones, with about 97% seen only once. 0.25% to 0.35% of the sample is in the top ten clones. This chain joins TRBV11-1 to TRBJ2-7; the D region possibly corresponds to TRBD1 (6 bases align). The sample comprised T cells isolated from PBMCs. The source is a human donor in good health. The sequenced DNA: TGTGCCAGCAGCGATTATACAGGGTACGAGCAGTACTTC. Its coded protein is CASSDYTGYEQYF.